This paragraph reports one T cell receptor (beta chain). J gave up 4 bases and V 1 base, and 5 bases lay outside the gene matches. CDR3 length equals 15 residues. Looked up from germline, CDR1 is GTSNPN and CDR2 is SVGIG (reference sequence). How the authors handled the data: Nucleated cell number was recorded as an estimate derived from reference gene primer amplification. This table comes from immunoSEQ multiplex PCR, and its TCRdb copy is limited to in-frame clones, with some not included. The V and J calls and clone size come from that table; D and trimming were worked out from the DNA. The sample yields approximately 31,000 clones, 90% to 95% seen once. The source of the sample is a study of blood T cell repertoires in COVID-19. Looking at the study overall: The United States, Italy and Spain were the sources of the acute and convalescent COVID-19 samples. From T cells, B-cell-depleted T cells, or PBMCs came the material, which was cDNA or gDNA.

The sequenced material came from peripheral blood. This clonotype was sampled from a human donor in a cohort sampled during active COVID-19. The chain uses TRBV30 and TRBJ2-7, with 12 bases aligning to TRBD1. The DNA for the CDR3 is TGTGCCTGGAGTGGGGGGACAGGGGGCGCATACGAGCAGTACTTC. Amino acid sequence: CAWSGGTGGAYEQYF.